These T cell receptor beta chains were read from a single sample in a study of tumor-infiltrating lymphocytes in primary liver carcinoma. MiXCR, run by TCRdb on the multiplex PCR reads, gives a single entry per CDR3 protein. The table records approximately 60,000 distinct CDR3 sequences, about two thirds of them present only once. The sample comprised liver tumor tissue from sampling region 2. Receptors were obtained from a man aged 35 to 55 with primary liver carcinoma and hepatitis B virus infection. Each CDR3 is given with its conserved first and last residue.

v_gene	len	CDR3aa
TRBV6-1	14	CASTGSFYYNEQFF
TRBV12-3/TRBV12-4	13	CASSLSGVEAQYF
TRBV6-1	17	CASTETGALSGANVLTF
TRBV4-3	20	CAISQDLPSGTSGRADTQYF
TRBV11-2	15	CASSFAGSNNGELFF
TRBV4-2	18	CASSQVALLAGEPDTQYF
TRBV28	15	CASTPGTGAGNTIYF
TRBV5-1	14	CASSMDAARDTQYF
TRBV5-4	16	CASSGTSGPNTGELFF
TRBV5-5	15	CTSTPGLERTYSQYF
TRBV11-2	14	CASSQRGHGNEQFF
TRBV11-2	13	CASSLGLNQPQHF
TRBV4-1	17	CASSHPSGTPLQDTQYF
TRBV12-3/TRBV12-4	14	CASSIRQGKDEQYF
TRBV11-1	17	CASSLGPAGESSYDQYF
TRBV6-1	14	CASRGTGGAGEQLF
TRBV4-1	15	CANSQGSQMGYEQYF
TRBV28	19	CASSPQISTSGSPYIEQFF
TRBV4-3	15	CASSQDLSPFYEQYF
TRBV10-3	18	CAISDPSLRDDRAYEQYF
TRBV29-1	12	CSVDRMCTEAFF
TRBV6-2/TRBV6-3	18	CASSYLPGTSGNWDEQFF
TRBV11-2	17	CASSLALEWANTGELFF
TRBV7-8	14	CASSRDRGIETQYF
TRBV28	13	CASSSWTWRDAFF
TRBV5-1	16	CASSMGAGDCGDMQYF
TRBV6-1	13	CATFGQGAGGYTF
TRBV10-3	14	CASQLMGGTDTQYF
TRBV11-2	18	CVSSFPRLAGEPYNEQFF
TRBV2	12	CASSEEGSIQYF
TRBV4-3	15	CASSQELDLRNEQFF
TRBV11-2	16	CASNQTPGGGKESQYF
TRBV10-3	20	CAISQGVASGQGPGHNEQFF
TRBV4-1	14	CTSSRQSWEDTQYF
TRBV6-5	15	CASSLTGVRPYEQYF
TRBV5-8	16	CASSRWDRGADQPQHF
TRBV28	14	CASSSPREGDEQFF
TRBV7-9	15	CVSSDSLFENNEQFF
TRBV11-2	14	CASSFCGFSEKSPF
TRBV11-3	14	CASSSKGNWNEQFF
TRBV11-2	16	CASIPSSGLVDTEAFF
TRBV28	15	CASSQLMGAKNIQYF
TRBV14	14	CASAQAGGGYEQYF
TRBV6-4	15	CASNADMGRRTEAFF
TRBV7-6	15	CASSLPGLATDTQYF
TRBV11-2	15	CASSYRDREWSPLHF
TRBV11-2	13	CASSLGSNYGYIF
TRBV12-3/TRBV12-4	14	CASRGTPSTHTQYF
TRBV6-2/TRBV6-3	12	CASSFDRYEQYF
TRBV5-5	13	CAGSSGGEDTQYF
TRBV6-6	15	CASSTWRINTDTQYF
TRBV6-2/TRBV6-3	15	CASSLENYSNLPQHF
TRBV5-1	17	CASSSYGLAREQETQYF
TRBV12-3/TRBV12-4	15	CASTLTSGNTGELFF
TRBV9	13	CVSSRGAGTEAFF